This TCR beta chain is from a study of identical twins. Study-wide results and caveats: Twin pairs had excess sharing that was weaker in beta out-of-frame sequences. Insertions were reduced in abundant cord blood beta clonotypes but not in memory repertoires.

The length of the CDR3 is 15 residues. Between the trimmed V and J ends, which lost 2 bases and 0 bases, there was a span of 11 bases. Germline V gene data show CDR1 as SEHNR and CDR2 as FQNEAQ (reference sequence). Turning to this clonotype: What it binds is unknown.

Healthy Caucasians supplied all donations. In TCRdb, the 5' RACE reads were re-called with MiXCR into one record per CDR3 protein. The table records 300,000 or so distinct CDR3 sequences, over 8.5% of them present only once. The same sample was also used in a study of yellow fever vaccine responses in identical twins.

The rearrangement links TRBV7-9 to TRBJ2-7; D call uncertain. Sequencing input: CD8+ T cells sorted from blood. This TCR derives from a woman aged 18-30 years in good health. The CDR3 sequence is CASSLSPDDSYEQYF. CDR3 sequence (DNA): TGTGCCAGCAGCTTAAGCCCGGACGACTCCTACGAGCAGTACTTC. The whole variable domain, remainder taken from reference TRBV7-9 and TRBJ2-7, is DTGVSQNPRHKITKRGQNVTFRCDPISEHNRLYWYRQTLGQGPEFLTYFQNEAQLEKSRLLSDRFSAERPKGSFSTLEIQRTEQGDSAMYLCASSLSPDDSYEQYFGPGTRLTVT.